This TCR beta chain was found in a study of shared clonotypes between healthy human individuals. At the level of the study: A donor's plate count was three for CD4 naive and three for CD4 memory; CD8 naive had two and CD8 memory one.

It was across several immunoSEQ plates that each subset's genomic DNA was evenly split. Assay used: immunoSEQ multiplex PCR; TCRdb lists only in-frame clones, some missing. The sample lists hundreds of thousands of clones, 85% to 95% occurring once. The naive CD8 subset, CD45RO-negative cells positively selected for CCR7, excluded terminally differentiated effector memory CD45RA+ cells. The study enrolled healthy HIV-negative adults without recent acute infections or vaccinations as donors. Germline values: CDR1 KGHSH, CDR2 LQKENI. V was trimmed by 5 bases and J by 3 bases, leaving 11 bases between them. The CDR3 loop spans 13 amino acids.

The clonotype comes from a woman younger than 45 in good health. Sequencing input: naive CD8+ T cells sorted from blood. The chain links TRBV18 to TRBJ2-7, with D possibly matching TRBD2 (6 bases). This chain's CDR3 is CASSTSSDYEQYF. For the CDR3, the DNA is TGTGCCAGCTCAACATCTAGCGACTACGAGCAGTACTTC.